The clone carrying this TCR beta chain has a handful of counts. Its antigen is not known. The sample comes from a study of CD8 T cells in ankylosing spondylitis. The CDR3 sequence is 15 residues long. Germline values: CDR1 MDHEN, CDR2 SYDVKM. With V trimmed by 5 bases and J by 2 bases, 4 bases remained unmatched. Whole-study findings and limits: Prior work had noted some motif variants in reactive arthritis blood and synovial fluid. What appeared characteristic of ankylosing spondylitis blood was a TCR beta motif of seven to nine highly homologous variants. Enrichment of disease-linked clones was reportedly significant in matched ankylosing spondylitis synovial fluid.

Each TCR beta library was made by quantitative 5'-RACE that incorporated molecular barcodes. TCRdb passed the 5' RACE reads through MiXCR, listing each CDR3 protein once. The table includes around 130,000 distinct CDR3 sequences, roughly 15% detected once. This chain joins TRBV28 and TRBJ2-1, with TRBD2 matching 9 bases. The material sequenced was blood, either unsorted or a sorted T cell fraction (not recorded which). The TCR comes from a male donor with ankylosing spondylitis. The CDR3 DNA reads as TGTGCCAGCAGTCCCGAGCGGGGGGCCTACAATGAGCAGTTCTTC. As protein: CASSPERGAYNEQFF.